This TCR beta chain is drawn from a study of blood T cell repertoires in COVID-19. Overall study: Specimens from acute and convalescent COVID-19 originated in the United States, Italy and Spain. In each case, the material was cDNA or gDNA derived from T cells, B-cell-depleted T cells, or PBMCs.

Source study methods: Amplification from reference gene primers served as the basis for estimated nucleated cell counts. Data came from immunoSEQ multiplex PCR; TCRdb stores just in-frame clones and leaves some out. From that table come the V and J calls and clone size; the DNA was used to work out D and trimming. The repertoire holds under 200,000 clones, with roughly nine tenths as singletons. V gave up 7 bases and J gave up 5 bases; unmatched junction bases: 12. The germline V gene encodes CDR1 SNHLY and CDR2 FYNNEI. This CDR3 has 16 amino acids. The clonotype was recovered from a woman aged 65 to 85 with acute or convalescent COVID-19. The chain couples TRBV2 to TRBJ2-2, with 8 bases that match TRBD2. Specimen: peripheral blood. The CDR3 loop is CASNPQGGRTTGELFF. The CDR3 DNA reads TGTGCCAGCAATCCCCAAGGCGGGAGGACTACCGGGGAGCTGTTTTTT.